One sample yielded the 23 T cell receptor beta chains listed below, sequenced in a study of blood T cells in healthy people across ages. Using a J-beta primer mix together with a sample-barcoded 5' primer, a second PCR was run for about 6 to 12 cycles. TCRdb processed the 5' RACE reads anew with MiXCR; each CDR3 protein has one entry. This sample carries 540,000 or so distinct CDR3 sequences, about 25% of them seen once, and the ten largest clones take approximately 17%. Sequencing was performed on blood. These TCRs come from a woman aged 70 to 79 in good health.

This clonotype was seen a few times. This chain joins TRBV2 and TRBJ2-7; 9 bases map to TRBD1. CDR1 is SNHLY and CDR2 is FYNNEI in the germline V gene. This CDR3 is 15 amino acids long. V lost 5 bases to trimming and J lost 4 bases; unmatched junction nucleotides: 9. The CDR3 nucleotides read TGTGCCAGCAGTTGGGCGGACAGGGGTACTTACGAGCAGTACTTC. Translated, it gives CASSWADRGTYEQYF. The whole variable domain, remainder taken from reference TRBV2 and TRBJ2-7, is EPEVTQTPSHQVTQMGQEVILRCVPISNHLYFYWYRQILGQKVEFLVSFYNNEISEKSEIFDDQFSVERPDGSNFTLKIRSTKLEDSAMYFCASSWADRGTYEQYFGPGTRLTVT.

This clonotype was seen more than once but under ten times. CDR3: CASSRGDRVTEAFF. The CDR3 coding sequence is TGCGCCAGCAGCCGGGGGGACAGGGTAACTGAAGCTTTCTTT. V and J are TRBV5-1 and TRBJ1-1; 9 positions agree with TRBD1. The V segment lost 4 bases and the J segment 5 bases; nucleotides outside the gene matches: 6. Germline values: CDR1 SGHRS, CDR2 YFSETQ. This CDR3 comprises 14 residues.

This clonotype was seen only a few times. The chain joins TRBV7-2 to TRBJ1-3; D gene uncertain. This CDR3 spans 15 amino acids. Germline lookup yields CDR1 SGHTA and CDR2 FQGNSA. V lost 4 bases and J lost 0, with 10 bases in between. The CDR3 DNA is TGTGCCAGCAGCTACCGGACGGGCTCTGGAAACACCATATATTTT. Encoded protein: CASSYRTGSGNTIYF.

This clonotype was observed a few times. The chain joins TRBV5-1 to TRBJ2-6; tentatively, D is TRBD1 (5 bases). Germline loops: CDR1 SGHRS, CDR2 YFSETQ. The CDR3 length is 18 residues. The V end lost 9 bases, the J end lost 0 bases, and 22 bases lay between the germline ends. The CDR3 region has the DNA TGCGCCACCCGAAAGACAGTCTTAGAATTCTCTGGGGCCAACGTCCTGACTTTC. Translating it yields CATRKTVLEFSGANVLTF.

The V and J genes are TRBV15 and TRBJ1-1, with TRBD1 as a possible D gene (6 bases). Trimming took off 0 bases at V and 4 bases at J, with 12 bases between the two ends. The CDR3 runs 15 residues. Per the germline V gene, CDR1 is LNHNV and CDR2 is YYDKDF (reference sequence). CDR3 in DNA: TGTGCCACCAGCAGAGATCAGGGGTGGAGCACTGAAGCTTTCTTT. This gives the protein CATSRDQGWSTEAFF.

V and J are TRBV6-5 and TRBJ2-4, with D maybe TRBD2 (5 bases). CDR1 is MNHEY, CDR2 SVGAGI, per germline. Trimming shortened V by 11 bases and J by 9 bases, and 14 bases separated the two germline ends. CDR3 size: 11 residues. The DNA of the CDR3 is TGTGCCGGCCGGGAAAGGACCATTCAGTACTTC. Protein: CAGRERTIQYF.

This clonotype was found a few times. The CDR3 spells CASSLIGTSGEKLFF. DNA of the CDR3: TGCGCCAGCAGCTTGATAGGAACTTCGGGAGAAAAACTGTTTTTT. V gene TRBV5-1 combines with J gene TRBJ1-4; D not resolved. The CDR3 sequence is 15 residues long. Germline CDR1 and CDR2: SGHRS and YFSETQ. Trimming pared 1 base from V and 8 bases from J, leaving 15 bases between. The complete variable domain, with remaining parts taken from reference TRBV5-1 and TRBJ1-4, reads KAGVTQTPRYLIKTRGQQVTLSCSPISGHRSVSWYQQTPGQGLQFLFEYFSETQRNKGNFPGRFSGRQFSNSRSEMNVSTLELGDSALYLCASSLIGTSGEKLFFGSGTQLSVL.

This sequence joins TRBV6-5 and TRBJ1-1, with 8 bases that match TRBD1. Germline CDR1 and CDR2: MNHEY and SVGAGI. J gave up 5 bases and V 6 bases, and 5 bases lay outside the gene matches. This CDR3 has 13 amino acids. CDR3 amino acids: CASRNGDRTEAFF. The CDR3 DNA follows: TGTGCCAGCAGAAACGGGGACAGGACTGAAGCTTTCTTT.

This clonotype showed up many times. The genes are TRBV27 and TRBJ2-5; tentative D call: TRBD2 (7 bases). Germline CDR1 MNHEY, CDR2 SMNVEV (reference sequence). V dropped 2 bases and J dropped 5 bases, with 15 bases sitting between them. The CDR3 runs 15 residues. The CDR3 DNA reads as TGTGCCAGCAGTTTAGGGGGGGGCAAGATGGAGACCCAGTACTTC. Its protein product is CASSLGGGKMETQYF.

As DNA, the CDR3 is TGCAGTGCTCCCGCAGTAGTGGGGTGGTACAATGAGCAGTTCTTC. It yields the protein CSAPAVVGWYNEQFF. V is TRBV20-1 and J is TRBJ2-1; D remains unclear. CDR3 length: 15 residues. Trimming stripped 5 bases from V and 4 bases from J, with 18 bases between. Germline V gives CDR1 DFQATT, CDR2 SNEGSKA (reference sequence).

This chain connects TRBV5-1 to TRBJ2-3; 15 bases are shared with TRBD2. The CDR3 runs to 16 residues. V shed 7 bases, J shed 6 bases, and the junction held 9 bases outside the gene matches. Germline assignment: CDR1 SGHRS and CDR2 YFSETQ. The CDR3, as DNA: TGCGCCAGCGTTTACGGGACTAGCGGGGGGCAGGATACGCAGTATTTT. Its translation is CASVYGTSGGQDTQYF.

The genes are TRBV5-1 and TRBJ1-4; 7 bases line up with TRBD1. CDR1 is SGHRS, CDR2 YFSETQ, per germline. The CDR3 has 14 residues. The junction had 6 bases not matched to a gene; V was cut back by 2 bases and J by 8 bases. CDR3 bases: TGCGCCAGCAGCTTACAGGGGATCGAAGAAAAACTGTTTTTT. It is translated as CASSLQGIEEKLFF.

At least ten counts were recorded for this clonotype. The J gene is TRBJ2-5, the V gene TRBV7-2, with 9 nucleotides matching TRBD2. This CDR3 has 15 amino acids. Germline V gene lookup returns CDR1 SGHTA and CDR2 FQGNSA. Unmatched junction bases numbered 3, after V lost 3 bases and J lost 1 base. The CDR3 loop is CASSFGGGAQETQYF. The CDR3 nucleotides read TGTGCCAGCAGCTTTGGCGGGGGGGCCCAAGAGACCCAGTACTTC. Drawing the rest from reference TRBV7-2 and TRBJ2-5, the complete variable domain is GAGVSQSPSNKVTEKGKDVELRCDPISGHTALYWYRQSLGQGLEFLIYFQGNSAPDKSGLPSDRFSAERTGGSVSTLTIQRTQQEDSAVYLCASSFGGGAQETQYFGPGTRLLVL.

As concerns this clonotype: Its ends do not fully match the called genes, so a read error is possible. The chain couples TRBV12-3 or TRBV12-4 to TRBJ2-3, with 11 bases that match TRBD2. The CDR3 totals 15 residues. CDR3 in DNA: TGTGCCAGCAGTAGGACTAGCGGGCTCACAGATGCGCAGTATTTT. Translating it yields CASSRTSGLTDAQYF.

This clonotype was seen ten or more times. The J gene is TRBJ2-7, the V gene TRBV3-1; perhaps TRBD2 as D (6 bases). Germline CDR1 is LGHDT and CDR2 is YNNKEL (reference sequence). This CDR3 contains 14 residues. V lost 1 base, J lost 2 bases, and 9 bases lay in between. CDR3 region: CASSQAGGTYEQYF. In DNA, the CDR3 is TGTGCCAGCAGCCAAGCGGGCGGGACCTACGAGCAGTACTTC.

This clonotype was detected only a few times. As DNA, the CDR3 is TGTGCCAGCAGCGTAGCTATTAAGGCGGGGGCCAGCACAGATACGCAGTATTTT. Its protein product is CASSVAIKAGASTDTQYF. This rearrangement joins TRBV9 to TRBJ2-3, with TRBD2 as a possible D gene (7 bases). Germline assignment: CDR1 SGDLS and CDR2 YYNGEE. CDR3 size: 18 residues. The V end was cut by 0 bases, the J end by 0 bases, with 17 bases between.

As for this clonotype: The junction shows a germline mismatch at one end, possibly a read error. The V gene is TRBV7-8, the J gene TRBJ2-5, with 7 bases fitting TRBD2. The CDR3 is 15 amino acids. Per germline, CDR1 SGHVS and CDR2 FQNEAQ. This CDR3 is CATSLTGTTQETQYF. In nucleotides, the CDR3 is TGTGCCACCAGCTTGACCGGGACTACACAAGAGACCCAGTACTTC.

This clonotype has a handful of counts. The chain carries TRBV19 and TRBJ2-4; D possibly corresponds to TRBD1 (6 bases). Germline CDR1 is LNHDA and CDR2 is SQIVND (reference sequence). The V end lost 9 bases, the J end lost 12 bases, and 9 bases lay between the germline ends. The CDR3 sequence is 9 residues long. Here the CDR3 DNA reads TGTGCCAGATCGGGACATCAGTACTTC. Protein product: CARSGHQYF.

The chain uses TRBV9 and TRBJ2-3; D remains ambiguous. Trimming removed 0 bases from V and 0 bases from J, with 8 bases in between. The V gene's germline CDR1 is SGDLS and CDR2 YYNGEE. The CDR3 consists of 15 residues. CDR3 coding DNA: TGTGCCAGCAGCGTAGCTACCGGGAGCACAGATACGCAGTATTTT. Translation: CASSVATGSTDTQYF.

This clonotype was picked up many times. This chain links TRBV29-1 with TRBJ2-5, with D maybe TRBD1 (5 bases). CDR1 and CDR2 from the germline V gene are SQVTM and ANQGSEA. This CDR3 comprises 13 residues. V lost 4 bases and J 2 bases, leaving 11 bases between the germline ends. Here the CDR3 DNA reads TGCAGCGTTGGCCGACAGATACAAGAGACCCAGTACTTC. Translation gives CSVGRQIQETQYF.

The chain combines TRBV4-1 with TRBJ2-2; perhaps D is TRBD1 or TRBD2 (5 bases each). The CDR3 consists of 17 residues. V was shortened by 6 bases and J by 6 bases, with 23 bases between the two germline ends. The germline V gene has CDR1 MGHRA and CDR2 YSYEKL. The CDR3 here is CASRLSGLRGWAGELFF. In DNA form, the CDR3 reads TGCGCCAGCAGACTGTCAGGCTTGAGGGGTTGGGCCGGGGAGCTGTTTTTT.

The chain recombines TRBV29-1 with TRBJ2-2; D call uncertain. The CDR3 covers 13 residues. Germline V lookup: CDR1 SQVTM, CDR2 ANQGSEA. Trimming removed 3 bases from V and 3 bases from J, with 8 bases in between. This CDR3 reads CSVDRWDTGELFF. DNA for the CDR3: TGCAGCGTTGATCGGTGGGACACCGGGGAGCTGTTTTTT.

This clonotype was detected a few times. V is TRBV11-2 and J is TRBJ2-5, with D perhaps given as TRBD1 or TRBD2 (5 bases each). Between the trimmed V and J ends, which lost 0 bases and 7 bases, there was a span of 12 bases. Germline CDR1 SGHAT, CDR2 FQNNGV. This CDR3 is built from 14 residues. CDR3 DNA: TGTGCCAGCAGCTTAGATCCCGGGGCGGGGACCCAGTACTTC. Its translation is CASSLDPGAGTQYF.